These 4 T cell receptor beta chains share one sample of origin, sequenced in a study of OX40 agonist ivuxolimab in advanced cancers. Generated by immunoSEQ multiplex PCR, the TCRdb table keeps only in-frame clones and is missing some. The repertoire has some 130,000 clones, approximately 90% of them found once; the top ten carry 1.1%. Sequenced material: CD4+ or CD8+ T cells sorted from blood, taken in a trial of the OX40 agonist ivuxolimab. The receptors were sampled from an adult with an advanced solid tumor such as melanoma, head and neck, liver or kidney cancer.

V is TRBV5-8 and J is TRBJ2-5; 8 positions match TRBD2. The ends lost 0 bases at V and 4 bases at J; junction bases unmatched: 8. CDR1 and CDR2 (germline): SGHTS, YDEGEE. This CDR3 contains 16 residues. The chain's CDR3 is CASSLGEAGVTETQYF. The DNA of the CDR3 is TGTGCCAGCAGCTTGGGTGAAGCGGGAGTAACAGAGACCCAGTACTTC.

The chain employs TRBV19 and TRBJ2-7; possible D gene TRBD2, 5 bases. The CDR3 runs 14 residues. Germline loops: CDR1 LNHDA, CDR2 SQIVND (reference sequence). V was clipped by 7 bases and J by 3 bases, with 16 bases between them. In DNA, the CDR3 is TGTGCCAGTACCCCCGCTGGGAGCCACTACGAGCAGTACTTC. The encoded protein is CASTPAGSHYEQYF.

This clone was counted once. The chain uses TRBV19 and TRBJ2-1; 11 bases are shared with TRBD2. V shed 4 bases, J shed 5 bases, and the junction held 7 bases outside the gene matches. The CDR3 has 16 residues. Germline loops: CDR1 LNHDA, CDR2 SQIVND (reference sequence). CDR3: CASSKGGTSGHNEQFF. The DNA of the CDR3 is TGTGCCAGTAGTAAAGGTGGGACTAGCGGCCACAATGAGCAGTTCTTC.

The V call is TRBV5-3, the J call TRBJ2-7; 11 bases are shared with TRBD1. TRBV5-3 is treated as an ORF (open reading frame) with a function not yet certain. V lost 5 bases, J lost 13 bases, and 17 bases stayed unmatched. The CDR3 runs 15 residues. CDR3 nucleotides: TGTGCCAGAAGGTCACCGGGACAGGGGGTACCTTTCGGTTACTTC. Translation: CARRSPGQGVPFGYF.